Listed here are 21 T cell receptor beta chains from one sample, sequenced in a study of CD8+CD57+ T cells in acquired aplastic anemia (dated by TCRdb to 2016 to 2019). The patients picked for sequencing were ones in whom flow cytometry had shown an expansion of CD8+CD57+ cells. This sample was sequenced with an Illumina HiSeq 2000. Genomic DNA served as template for TCR beta VDJ combination and CDR3 sequence profiling. TCRdb ran its own pipeline on the public reads, namely fastp trimming at Q25 and MiXCR clone calling, and kept in-frame beta chains. Rows with one shared CDR3 protein collapse into an entry with the most common genes and DNA. The sample table shows 450,000 to 600,000 distinct CDR3 sequences, and less than 35% are seen once. The ten largest clonotypes hold approximately 0.82% of the sample. The sample consisted of sorted CD4+, CD8+, or CD8+CD57+ T cells (not recorded which) from PBMCs. Every receptor here comes from a human donor with aplastic anemia.

The J gene is TRBJ2-7, the V gene TRBV20-1; tentatively, D is TRBD2 (6 bases). From germline, CDR1 is DFQATT and CDR2 SNEGSKA (reference sequence). The V end was cut by 3 bases, the J end by 2 bases, with 8 bases between. CDR3 length equals 12 residues. The CDR3 sequence: CSASPGAYEQYF. The CDR3 bases are TGCAGTGCTAGTCCGGGGGCCTACGAGCAGTACTTC.

This CDR3 is CASSQAGGPGNTIYF. The CDR3 nucleotides are TGTGCCAGCAGCCAAGCAGGGGGCCCTGGAAACACCATATATTTT. The chain couples TRBV10-3 to TRBJ1-3, with 8 bases aligning to TRBD1. The junction had 10 bases not matched to a gene; V was cut back by 10 bases and J by 2 bases. The CDR3 totals 15 residues. Germline V gene data show CDR1 as ENHRY and CDR2 as SYGVKD.

The chain links TRBV3-1 to TRBJ2-7; D is ambiguous. This CDR3 region has 16 residues. The V end was cut by 0 bases, the J end by 1 base, with 13 bases between. The germline CDR1 and CDR2 sequences are LGHDT and YNNKEL (reference sequence). CDR3 nucleotides: TGTGCCAGCAGCCAAGAGACCTTTCGAGGTTCCTACGAGCAGTACTTC. This sequence encodes CASSQETFRGSYEQYF.

This clonotype was counted a few times. This chain joins TRBV13 and TRBJ2-3; 7 bases are a match to TRBD2. V shed 3 bases, J shed 0 bases, and the junction held 3 bases outside the gene matches. Germline V lookup: CDR1 PRHDT, CDR2 FYEKMQ (reference sequence). The CDR3 has 15 amino acids. CDR3 in amino acids: CASSFWRESTDTQYF. In nucleotides, the CDR3 is TGTGCCAGCAGCTTCTGGCGGGAGAGCACAGATACGCAGTATTTT.

This clonotype was seen more than once but under ten times. V and J are TRBV5-1 and TRBJ2-7; 7 nucleotides line up with TRBD2. Germline V gene sequence: CDR1 SGHRS, CDR2 YFSETQ. Trimming cost V 0 bases and J 3 bases; bases outside gene matches: 9. The CDR3 is 16 residues long. DNA for the CDR3: TGCGCCAGCAGCTTGGTAAAGGGGAGGGAAGTCTACGAGCAGTACTTC. It encodes CASSLVKGREVYEQYF.

The chain employs TRBV11-2 and TRBJ2-2, with 11 bases lining up with TRBD2. Losses at the gene ends were 2 bases for V and 5 bases for J; bases not matched to a gene: 4. The CDR3 consists of 16 residues. Germline values: CDR1 SGHAT, CDR2 FQNNGV. The CDR3 DNA follows: TGTGCCAGCAGCTTACCCCGACTAGCGGGAACCGGGGAGCTGTTTTTT. Residues: CASSLPRLAGTGELFF.

Concerning this clonotype: A much larger clone lies one base from this, so it may be a read error. The chain links TRBV19 to TRBJ2-3, with D unresolved. Germline CDR1 is LNHDA and CDR2 is SQIVND (reference sequence). The CDR3 consists of 14 residues. The CDR3 nucleotides read TGTGCCTGTAGGAGCCCTGGGGACACAGATACGCAGTATTTT. Protein sequence: CACRSPGDTDTQYF.

This chain connects TRBV2 to TRBJ2-5; the match to TRBD2 covers 8 bases. Per the germline V gene, CDR1 is SNHLY and CDR2 is FYNNEI. The V and J ends lost 4 bases and 2 bases, in that order; junction bases with no gene match: 6. The length of the CDR3 is 15 residues. CDR3 protein: CASSGQAGVQETQYF. The CDR3 DNA follows: TGTGCCAGCAGTGGACAAGCGGGGGTACAAGAGACCCAGTACTTC.

J is TRBJ1-2 and V is TRBV10-3; D gene ambiguous. The CDR3 length is 16 residues. Germline-derived CDR1 and CDR2 are ENHRY and SYGVKD. The V end lost 10 bases, the J end lost 2 bases, and 23 bases lay between the germline ends. CDR3: CASSTSRTGLNYGYTF. The CDR3 DNA follows: TGTGCCAGCAGCACTTCGAGGACGGGCCTAAACTATGGCTACACCTTC.

This clonotype was recorded a few times. The rearrangement links TRBV11-2 to TRBJ2-1; 7 bases align to TRBD1. Germline assignment: CDR1 SGHAT and CDR2 FQNNGV. The CDR3 is made up of 16 amino acids. Unmatched junction bases numbered 5, after V lost 3 bases and J lost 0 bases. The CDR3 bases are TGTGCCAGCAGCTTCGTCGGGACAGACTCCTACAATGAGCAGTTCTTC. It yields the protein CASSFVGTDSYNEQFF.

For this clonotype: Mismatch with germline at one junction end may stem from a read error. The CDR3 is CAGSQERQGPNSPLHF. The CDR3, as DNA: TGTGCCGGCAGCCAAGAACGGCAGGGACCCAATTCACCCCTCCACTTT. The chain is built from TRBV4-2 and TRBJ1-6, with a weak D call TRBD1 (5 bases). This CDR3 contains 16 residues. Germline-derived CDR1 and CDR2 are LGHNA and YNFKEQ.

Details on this clonotype: Since a much larger clone is just one base distant, this may be a read error. The gene calls are TRBV7-2 and TRBJ1-2; D unclear. CDR3 length equals 15 residues. Germline loops: CDR1 SGHTA, CDR2 FQGNSA. DNA of the CDR3: TGTGCCCGCAGCTTGGGAGAGAGTACTAACTATGGCTACACCTTC. It codes for CARSLGESTNYGYTF.

For this clonotype: A clone one base away is much larger, so this may be a read error. The chain's CDR3 is CASRPLAALSGELLF. The CDR3 DNA sequence: TGTGCCAGCAGGCCACTAGCGGCCCTTTCCGGGGAGCTGCTTTTT. The chain carries TRBV2 and TRBJ2-2; 8 nucleotides line up with TRBD2. CDR1 is SNHLY and CDR2 is FYNNEI in the germline V gene. This CDR3 contains 15 residues.

This clonotype has a handful of counts. This chain joins TRBV20-1 and TRBJ1-5; possible D gene TRBD1, 5 bases. The CDR3 loop spans 16 amino acids. From germline, CDR1 is DFQATT and CDR2 SNEGSKA (reference sequence). Trimming removed 0 bases from V and 2 bases from J, with 14 bases in between. The CDR3 bases are TGCAGTGCTAGAGACCTGGCAGGGTCAGGCAATCAGCCCCAGCATTTT. It encodes CSARDLAGSGNQPQHF.

This clonotype was seen a handful of times. The chain recombines TRBV4-2 with TRBJ2-1; 14 bases map to TRBD2. CDR1 LGHNA and CDR2 YNFKEQ come from the germline V gene. This CDR3 comprises 16 residues. Unmatched junction bases numbered 7, after V lost 4 bases and J lost 8 bases. The CDR3 DNA reads as TGTGCCAGCAGCCTAGGACTAGCGGGAGGAATGGATGAGCAGTTCTTC. This codes for CASSLGLAGGMDEQFF.

This clonotype was recorded at least ten times. The chain combines TRBV20-1 with TRBJ2-7; no reliable D call. CDR3 length: 14 amino acids. The ends were cut back, 0 bases at V and 7 bases at J, with 16 bases in the middle. Germline V gene sequence: CDR1 DFQATT, CDR2 SNEGSKA (reference sequence). CDR3 amino acids: CSARDFNTVWEQYF. As DNA, the CDR3 is TGCAGTGCTAGAGATTTTAACACCGTGTGGGAGCAGTACTTC.

This CDR3 is CATSGGTGVNGANVLTF. In nucleotides, the CDR3 is TGTGCCACCAGCGGCGGGACAGGGGTCAATGGGGCCAACGTCCTGACTTTC. The chain links TRBV15 to TRBJ2-6, with 10 bases aligning to TRBD1. The CDR3 is 17 amino acids. Germline CDR1 LNHNV, CDR2 YYDKDF (reference sequence). The junction had 7 bases not matched to a gene; V was cut back by 5 bases and J by 3 bases.

The sample holds one count of this clonotype. A junction end diverges from the germline sequence, so it may reflect a read error. CDR3: CASSGVLWEKLFF. CDR3 coding DNA: TGCGCCAGCAGCGGGGTCCTGTGGGAAAAACTGTTTTTT. The gene calls are TRBV7-9 and TRBJ1-4, with D hard to call. The CDR3 extends over 13 amino acids. Germline CDR1 SEHNR, CDR2 FQNEAQ (reference sequence).

The genes are TRBV29-1 and TRBJ2-7; TRBD1 aligns across 10 bases. CDR3 length equals 15 residues. The ends lost 3 bases at V and 0 bases at J; junction bases unmatched: 5. Per the germline V gene, CDR1 is SQVTM and CDR2 is ANQGSEA. CDR3 sequence: CSVDRDRGYSYEQYF. The CDR3 nucleotides are TGCAGCGTTGACCGGGACAGGGGTTACTCCTACGAGCAGTACTTC.

This clonotype was observed at least ten times. CDR3 in amino acids: CSVGGGLAVTDTQYF. CDR3 in DNA: TGCAGCGTTGGGGGGGGACTAGCGGTCACAGATACGCAGTATTTT. The chain carries TRBV29-1 and TRBJ2-3; 11 bases match TRBD2. Germline values: CDR1 SQVTM, CDR2 ANQGSEA. CDR3 length: 15 amino acids. Trimming removed 4 bases from V and 2 bases from J; junction bases left unmatched: 5.

V is TRBV27 and J is TRBJ2-5; 11 bases align to TRBD2. J was trimmed by 3 bases and V by 1 base; bases with no gene match: 7. Germline V gives CDR1 MNHEY, CDR2 SMNVEV (reference sequence). This CDR3 comprises 17 residues. The DNA of the CDR3 is TGTGCCAGCAGTTTATTGTCTCTAGCGGGAGGCGAAGAGACCCAGTACTTC. This encodes CASSLLSLAGGEETQYF.